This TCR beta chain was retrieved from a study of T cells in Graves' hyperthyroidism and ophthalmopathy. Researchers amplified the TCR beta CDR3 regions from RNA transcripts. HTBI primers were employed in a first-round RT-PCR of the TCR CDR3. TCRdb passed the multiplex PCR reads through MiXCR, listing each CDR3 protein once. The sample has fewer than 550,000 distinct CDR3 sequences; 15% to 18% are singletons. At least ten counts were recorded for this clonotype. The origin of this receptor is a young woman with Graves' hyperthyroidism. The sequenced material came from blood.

The CDR3 here is CASGLGGRSSYNSPLHF. Written as DNA, the CDR3 is TGTGCTAGTGGTTTGGGTGGCAGAAGCTCCTATAATTCACCCCTCCACTTT. The chain recombines TRBV12-5 with TRBJ1-6; no firm D call. V lost 1 base, J lost 0 bases, and 10 bases lay in between. Germline V gives CDR1 LGHNT, CDR2 FRNRAP. The CDR3 sequence is 17 residues long. Looking up the rest from reference TRBV12-5 and TRBJ1-6 gives the full variable domain: DARVTQTPRHKVTEMGQEVTMRCQPILGHNTVFWYRQTMMQGLELLAYFRNRAPLDDSGMPKDRFSAEMPDATLATLKIQPSEPRDSAVYFCASGLGGRSSYNSPLHFGNGTRLTVT.